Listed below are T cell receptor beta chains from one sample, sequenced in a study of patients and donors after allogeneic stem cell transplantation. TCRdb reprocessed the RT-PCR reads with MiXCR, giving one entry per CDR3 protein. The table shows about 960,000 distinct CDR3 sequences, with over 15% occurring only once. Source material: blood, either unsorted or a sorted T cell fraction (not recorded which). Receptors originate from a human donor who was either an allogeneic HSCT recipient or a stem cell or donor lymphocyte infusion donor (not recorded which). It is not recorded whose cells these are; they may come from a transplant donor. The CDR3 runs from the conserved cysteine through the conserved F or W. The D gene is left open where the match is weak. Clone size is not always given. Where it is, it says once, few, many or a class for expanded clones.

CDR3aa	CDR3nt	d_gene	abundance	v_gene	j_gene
CASSPRTTGELFF	TGTGCCAGCAGCCCCAGGACTACCGGGGAGCTGTTTTTT	NA	many	TRBV6-2/TRBV6-3	TRBJ2-2
CSARYRYEQFF	TGCAGTGCTAGGTATAGATACGAGCAGTTCTTC	NA	NA	TRBV20-1	TRBJ2-1
CASSPKPSVGGSETQYF	TGTGCCAGCAGCCCCAAACCCTCCGTCGGGGGTTCCGAGACCCAGTACTTC	NA	NA	TRBV11-2	TRBJ2-5
CASSQASGGSYNEQFF	TGCGCCAGCAGCCAAGCTAGCGGGGGGTCCTACAATGAGCAGTTCTTC	TRBD2	many	TRBV4-1	TRBJ2-1
CASSTPRDGNYGYTF	TGTGCCAGTAGTACACCCCGGGACGGAAACTATGGCTACACCTTC	NA	NA	TRBV19	TRBJ1-2
CSVGRDSPNYGYTF	TGCAGCGTCGGTAGGGACTCTCCTAACTATGGCTACACCTTC	NA	NA	TRBV20-1	TRBJ1-2
CASSQEVGRRFYQPQHF	TGTGCCAGCAGCCAAGAGGTAGGGCGAAGATTTTATCAGCCCCAGCATTTT	NA	NA	TRBV3-1	TRBJ1-5
CSAARGGVDSPLHF	TGCAGTGCCGCCCGGGGGGGGGTGGATTCACCCCTCCACTTT	NA	NA	TRBV20-1	TRBJ1-6
CASSLTSGVETQYF	TGTGCCAGCAGCTTAACTTCAGGGGTAGAGACCCAGTACTTC	NA	NA	TRBV11-2	TRBJ2-5
CASSQWTGDGNQPQHF	TGCGCCAGCAGCCAATGGACAGGGGACGGCAATCAGCCCCAGCATTTT	TRBD1	many	TRBV4-1	TRBJ1-5
CATSDPGTSGGDANQETQYF	TGTGCCACCAGTGACCCAGGGACTAGCGGGGGGGACGCCAACCAAGAGACCCAGTACTTC	TRBD2	few	TRBV24-1	TRBJ2-5
CAISVGTTSGNEQFF	TGTGCCATCAGTGTAGGAACCACATCTGGGAATGAGCAGTTCTTC	NA	NA	TRBV10-3	TRBJ2-1
CASSLETGALLGGYTF	TGCGCCAGCAGCTTGGAGACAGGAGCCCTCCTTGGGGGCTACACCTTC	NA	few	TRBV5-1	TRBJ1-2
CATSRDPGLYEQYF	TGTGCCACCAGCAGAGACCCCGGGCTCTACGAGCAGTACTTC	NA	NA	TRBV15	TRBJ2-7
CASSQDQRSRETQYF	TGTGCCAGCAGCCAAGACCAGCGGAGCCGGGAGACCCAGTACTTC	NA	NA	TRBV4-2	TRBJ2-5
CASSFQAGVTYNEQFF	TGTGCCAGCAGCTTCCAAGCGGGAGTCACCTACAATGAGCAGTTCTTC	TRBD2	few	TRBV11-2	TRBJ2-1
CASSLISGNTYEQYF	TGTGCCAGCAGCTTAATTAGCGGTAATACCTACGAGCAGTACTTC	NA	few	TRBV7-9	TRBJ2-7
CASSSTGVSPLHF	TGTGCCAGCAGTTCGACAGGGGTCTCACCCCTCCACTTT	TRBD1	NA	TRBV27	TRBJ1-6
CASRPGQNTGELFF	TGCGCCAGCAGACCGGGACAGAACACCGGGGAGCTGTTTTTT	NA	many	TRBV4-1	TRBJ2-2
CASSLLADTYNEQFF	TGTGCCAGCAGCTTGTTAGCGGATACCTACAATGAGCAGTTCTTC	NA	few	TRBV5-6	TRBJ2-1
CASSLSAGGRGYGYTF	TGCGCCAGCAGCCTCTCGGCGGGGGGGCGCGGCTATGGCTACACCTTC	NA	NA	TRBV4-1	TRBJ1-2
CASSMEGGPNTEAFF	TGTGCCAGCAGTATGGAAGGAGGGCCGAACACTGAAGCTTTCTTT	NA	few	TRBV5-6	TRBJ1-1
CASSLDGANNTGELFF	TGCGCCAGCAGCTTGGACGGGGCGAACAACACCGGGGAGCTGTTTTTT	NA	NA	TRBV5-1	TRBJ2-2
CASRRPGRGAKKDGYTF	TGTGCCAGCAGACGCCCGGGGCGGGGGGCAAAGAAGGATGGCTACACCTTC	NA	few	TRBV11-2	TRBJ1-2
CASSQGGLEGSYEQYF	TGCGCCAGCAGCCAGGGAGGACTAGAGGGCTCCTACGAGCAGTACTTC	TRBD2	NA	TRBV4-1	TRBJ2-7